This is a list of T cell receptor beta chains from one sample in a study of shared clonotypes between healthy human individuals. TCRdb's table, derived via immunoSEQ multiplex PCR, lists solely in-frame clones and lacks some. The top ten hold 0.61% of the sample, which has over a million clones, 78% seen once. The specimen sequenced was memory CD4+ T cells from PBMCs. These receptor sequences come from a man younger than 35 in good health. Some clones in this sample may be carry-over from other donors' samples. The CDR3 runs from the conserved cysteine through the conserved F or W. Fields, in order: clone size, D gene, V gene, CDR3 length, J gene, CDR3 DNA, CDR3 protein. A D gene is named only where the DNA matches it firmly. The size of a clone is reported for some rows only, either as once, few or many, or as a class for expanded clones.

>once|.|TRBV25-1|12|TRBJ2-7
TGTGCCAGCAGTGGGCGGACCCGGGAGCAGTACTTC
CASSGRTREQYF
>.|.|TRBV7-2|16|TRBJ2-2
TGTGCCAGCAGCCGGAGCGCGGAAAGGAACACCGGGGAGCTGTTTTTT
CASSRSAERNTGELFF
>.|TRBD2|TRBV5-1|13|TRBJ2-3
TGCGCCAGCAGCGTGAGCGGGATAGATACGCAGTATTTT
CASSVSGIDTQYF
>.|.|TRBV5-6|14|TRBJ1-4
TGTGCCAGCAGACAGAGGGCTGGGGGTGAAAAACTGTTTTTT
CASRQRAGGEKLFF
>.|TRBD1|TRBV7-2|14|TRBJ2-7
TGTGCCAGCAGCCGTACAGGGGCGACTGACGAGCAGTACTTC
CASSRTGATDEQYF
>.|.|TRBV28|14|TRBJ1-2
TGTGCCAGCAAGATCAGGGGCGCGAACTATGGCTACACCTTC
CASKIRGANYGYTF
>.|TRBD2|TRBV4-1|14|TRBJ2-7
TGCGCCAGCAGCCAAGGACTAGCGACAGACGAGCAGTACTTC
CASSQGLATDEQYF
>few|.|TRBV29-1|13|TRBJ2-7
TGCAGCGTTGAGGGCCGGTGGGATAGCGAGCAGTACTTC
CSVEGRWDSEQYF
>.|TRBD1|TRBV28|15|TRBJ1-5
TGTGCCAGCAGTATTCTACAGGGGGCGGCTCAGCCCCAGCATTTT
CASSILQGAAQPQHF
>.|.|TRBV21-1|11|TRBJ2-3
TGTGCCAGCAGCAAACAAGGTACGCAGTATTTT
CASSKQGTQYF